These 20 T cell receptor beta chains were sequenced from one sample in a study of Graves' ophthalmopathy and Graves' hyperthyroidism. The authors amplified TCR beta CDR3 regions, and they did so from RNA transcripts for repertoire sequencing. An initial RT-PCR round employing HTBI primers preceded a second-round multiplex PCR. TCRdb re-derived calls from the multiplex PCR reads in MiXCR, one entry per CDR3 protein. The table shows around 1.1 million distinct CDR3 sequences, with about 38% occurring only once. Source material: peripheral blood or thyroid tissue (not recorded which). These receptors all come from an adult man with Graves' hyperthyroidism.

The chain employs TRBV14 and TRBJ1-4; 12 bases match TRBD1. This CDR3 is built from 22 residues. Per the germline V gene, CDR1 is SGHDN and CDR2 is FVKESK. With 4 bases clipped from V and 8 bases from J, the junction kept 26 bases outside the gene matches. CDR3 residues: CASSRLSPGTGGISGSTEKLFF. The CDR3 DNA reads as TGTGCCAGCAGCCGACTTTCACCCGGGACAGGGGGCATATCGGGTAGTACGGAAAAACTGTTTTTT.

The gene calls are TRBV20-1 and TRBJ1-2, with D possibly being TRBD1 (5 bases). The ends were cut back, 2 bases at V and 7 bases at J, with 14 bases in the middle. Germline-derived CDR1 and CDR2 are DFQATT and SNEGSKA (reference sequence). There are 13 residues in the CDR3. The CDR3: CSARSLPGGGYTF. The CDR3 DNA sequence: TGCAGTGCTAGATCCCTCCCGGGGGGTGGCTACACCTTC.

This clonotype showed up just a few times. This chain joins TRBV19 and TRBJ2-2; tentative D call: TRBD2 (6 bases). This CDR3 region has 13 residues. Trimming took off 6 bases at V and 8 bases at J, with 13 bases between the two ends. CDR1 is LNHDA, CDR2 SQIVND, per germline (reference sequence). Here the CDR3 DNA reads TGTGCCAGTAGCAGGCCCCGGGGGGGGGAGCTGTTTTTT. Encoded protein: CASSRPRGGELFF.

The chain has TRBV6-1 and TRBJ1-5; D is possibly TRBD1 (6 bases). CDR1 and CDR2 (germline): MNHNS, SASEGT. The CDR3 runs to 16 residues. The ends were cut back, 2 bases at V and 5 bases at J, with 16 bases in the middle. In DNA form, the CDR3 reads TGTGCCAGCAGTGAATCTTCGGGGGCGGGGGATCAGCCCCAGCATTTT. The encoded protein is CASSESSGAGDQPQHF.

This clonotype was recorded many times. V usage is TRBV20-1 and J usage is TRBJ2-7; no reliable D call. From germline, CDR1 is DFQATT and CDR2 SNEGSKA (reference sequence). Trimming removed 2 bases from V and 0 bases from J, with 11 bases in between. The CDR3 has 14 amino acids. The CDR3 loop is CSARWPYSSYEQYF. The CDR3 region has the DNA TGCAGTGCTAGATGGCCATACAGCTCCTACGAGCAGTACTTC.

Ten or more counts support this clonotype. The chain uses TRBV29-1 and TRBJ2-7; D is uncertain. Germline CDR1 is SQVTM and CDR2 is ANQGSEA. Trimming shortened V by 6 bases and J by 3 bases, and 9 bases separated the two germline ends. The CDR3 loop spans 11 amino acids. The CDR3, as DNA: TGCAGCGTAGCAGGAATCTACGAGCAGTACTTC. Protein sequence: CSVAGIYEQYF.

This clonotype was counted ten times or more. The junction departs from the called germline gene at one end, perhaps through a read error. The genes are TRBV5-1 and TRBJ1-2; TRBD1 is a possible D gene (5 bases). Looked up from germline, CDR1 is SGHRS and CDR2 is YFSETQ. The CDR3 extends over 15 amino acids. The CDR3 bases are TGTGCCAGCAGCTTCACGGGACGGATAGACTATGGCTACACCTTC. Protein: CASSFTGRIDYGYTF.

In the case of this clonotype: At one boundary the junction diverges from the germline segment, which might be a read error. The chain is built from TRBV10-3 and TRBJ2-5, with D unclear. The CDR3 sequence is 12 residues long. Germline V gives CDR1 ENHRY, CDR2 SYGVKD. For the CDR3, the DNA is TGCGCCATCAGCCACGTAACAGAGACCCAGTACTTC. It translates to CAISHVTETQYF.

This clonotype was seen ten or more times. The chain carries TRBV5-1 and TRBJ1-5, with TRBD1 matching 7 bases. J was trimmed by 5 bases and V by 1 base; bases with no gene match: 6. This CDR3 spans 15 amino acids. The germline V gene encodes CDR1 SGHRS and CDR2 YFSETQ. The CDR3 region is CASSLLGTGDQPQHF. The CDR3 DNA follows: TGCGCCAGCAGCTTGTTAGGCACAGGGGATCAGCCCCAGCATTTT.

This clonotype was seen at least ten times. The V gene is TRBV2, the J gene TRBJ2-7, with D tentatively TRBD2 (6 bases). The ends were cut back, 3 bases at V and 4 bases at J, with 16 bases in the middle. The CDR3 extends over 15 amino acids. The germline CDR1 and CDR2 sequences are SNHLY and FYNNEI. CDR3 nucleotides: TGTGCCAGCAGTGAGCTGGAGGGGCGATTTTACGAGCAGTACTTC. Translation gives CASSELEGRFYEQYF.

V is TRBV25-1 and J is TRBJ1-1; 12 nucleotides match TRBD1. J was trimmed by 5 bases and V by 5 bases; bases with no gene match: 15. Germline V gene lookup returns CDR1 MGHDK and CDR2 SYGVNS. The CDR3 sequence is 18 residues long. CDR3 nucleotide sequence: TGTGCCAGCAGTCCCCAACCCGGGACAGGGGGCCAGAAAACTGAAGCTTTCTTT. As protein: CASSPQPGTGGQKTEAFF.

V gene TRBV7-2 combines with J gene TRBJ2-7; 8 nucleotides match TRBD1. Germline trimming cut 7 bases from V and 2 bases from J; bases unmatched to any gene: 10. This CDR3 is 15 amino acids long. Germline values: CDR1 SGHTA, CDR2 FQGNSA. The CDR3 spells CASIAFGTGTYEQYF. The CDR3 bases are TGTGCCAGCATCGCCTTCGGGACAGGCACCTACGAGCAGTACTTC.

Only a few counts were recorded for this clonotype. This sequence joins TRBV9 and TRBJ2-6, with TRBD1 matching over 9 bases. The CDR3 covers 17 residues. The trim removed 4 bases at V and 3 bases at J, leaving 8 bases unmatched. The germline gives CDR1 SGDLS, CDR2 YYNGEE. The CDR3 loop reads CASSPQQGAVGANVLTF. The CDR3 DNA is TGTGCCAGCAGCCCCCAACAGGGGGCGGTTGGGGCCAACGTCCTGACTTTC.

This clonotype has ten or more counts. The chain joins TRBV7-2 to TRBJ1-2; D is undetermined. This CDR3 is built from 14 residues. In germline, CDR1 is SGHTA, CDR2 FQGNSA. The ends were cut back, 2 bases at V and 4 bases at J, with 11 bases in the middle. CDR3 nucleotides: TGTGCCAGCAGCTTACCGTCGAGGTCCTATGGCTACACCTTC. It codes for CASSLPSRSYGYTF.

This clonotype was recorded a few times. The chain employs TRBV13 and TRBJ1-6; 8 bases match TRBD1. Germline V gene sequence: CDR1 PRHDT, CDR2 FYEKMQ (reference sequence). The ends lost 6 bases at V and 0 bases at J; junction bases unmatched: 7. There are 17 residues in the CDR3. CDR3 residues: CASSPPRGPSYNSPLHF. Here the CDR3 DNA reads TGTGCCAGCAGTCCCCCCAGGGGGCCCTCCTATAATTCACCCCTCCACTTT.

This sequence joins TRBV20-1 and TRBJ2-5; D tentatively fits TRBD1 or TRBD2 (5 bases each). The length of the CDR3 is 13 residues. The germline CDR1 and CDR2 sequences are DFQATT and SNEGSKA (reference sequence). Trimming took off 1 base at V and 5 bases at J, with 11 bases between the two ends. The CDR3 DNA follows: TGCAGTGCTAGAGTGCCAGGGACGGAGACCCAGTACTTC. Translating it yields CSARVPGTETQYF.

In this sample, this clonotype turned up many times. The chain recombines TRBV20-1 with TRBJ1-5; the D gene is possibly TRBD1 (6 bases). V shed 5 bases and J shed 5 bases, with 16 bases lying between them. This CDR3 has 14 amino acids. Germline CDR1 and CDR2: DFQATT and SNEGSKA (reference sequence). CDR3: CSASPDSGDQPQHF. In nucleotides, the CDR3 is TGCAGTGCTTCCCCGGATTCAGGGGATCAGCCCCAGCATTTT.

The rearrangement links TRBV2 to TRBJ2-6, with TRBD1 identical over 8 bases. CDR1 SNHLY and CDR2 FYNNEI come from the germline V gene. The J segment lost 0 bases and the V segment lost 6 bases, leaving 10 bases of the junction unmatched. There are 18 residues in the CDR3. CDR3 protein: CASRSSQGARSGANVLTF. In DNA form, the CDR3 reads TGTGCCAGCAGATCCTCGCAGGGGGCTCGCTCTGGGGCCAACGTCCTGACTTTC.

V is TRBV7-3 and J is TRBJ2-5; D is ambiguous. Looked up from germline, CDR1 is SGHTA and CDR2 is FQGTGA. The V end lost 2 bases, the J end lost 4 bases, and 11 bases lay between the germline ends. This CDR3 is 14 amino acids long. The CDR3 DNA follows: TGTGCCAGCAGCTTAGCGGAGAGAGGAGAGACCCAGTACTTC. Translating gives CASSLAERGETQYF.

Comments on this clonotype: A much larger clone is a single base away; this may be a read error. The chain employs TRBV20-1 and TRBJ1-1; D call uncertain. The CDR3 runs 13 residues. Germline V gives CDR1 DFQATT, CDR2 SNEGSKA (reference sequence). The CDR3 bases are TGCAGTGCTATCCCTCGAGAGACGACTGCAGCTTTCTTT. This translates into CSAIPRETTAAFF.